This passage covers 32 T cell receptor beta chains from one sample sequenced in a study of CD8 T cells in ankylosing spondylitis. Overall study findings and caveats: What appeared characteristic of ankylosing spondylitis blood was a TCR beta motif of eight highly homologous variants.

These TCRs' antigens remain unknown. Each CDR3 protein is one row after TCRdb ran MiXCR on the 5' RACE reads. This sample has about 220,000 distinct CDR3 sequences, with about 7% found just once. The sequenced sample was blood, either unsorted or a sorted T cell fraction (not recorded which). All receptors derive from a male donor with ankylosing spondylitis.

This clonotype has more than one count but fewer than ten. The chain employs TRBV29-1 and TRBJ2-5; no definite D call. Looked up from germline, CDR1 is SQVTM and CDR2 is ANQGSEA. The CDR3 has 11 amino acids. V lost 4 bases, J lost 4 bases, and 7 bases lay in between. The CDR3 is CSVAHRETQYF. The CDR3 region has the DNA TGCAGCGTTGCGCACCGAGAGACCCAGTACTTC.

In this sample, this clonotype turned up many times. The chain carries TRBV12-5 and TRBJ1-2, with 8 bases lining up with TRBD1. The V gene's germline CDR1 is LGHNT and CDR2 FRNRAP. This CDR3 is built from 13 residues. The trim removed 1 base at V and 8 bases at J, leaving 3 bases unmatched. This CDR3 is CASGLDGQGGYTF. CDR3 DNA sequence: TGTGCTAGTGGTTTGGACGGACAGGGCGGCTACACCTTC.

This clonotype was found many times. The V gene is TRBV4-1, the J gene TRBJ2-3; TRBD2 aligns across 8 bases. Germline V gene sequence: CDR1 MGHRA, CDR2 YSYEKL. This CDR3 comprises 16 residues. V lost 2 bases and J lost 2; bases outside the gene matches: 6. The CDR3 sequence: CASSQTLAGLTDTQYF. CDR3 in DNA: TGCGCCAGCAGCCAAACTCTAGCGGGTCTCACAGATACGCAGTATTTT.

The chain uses TRBV11-2 and TRBJ2-1, with 9 bases fitting TRBD1. The V and J ends lost 0 bases and 5 bases, in that order; junction bases with no gene match: 5. Germline CDR1 and CDR2: SGHAT and FQNNGV. The CDR3 has 16 residues. The CDR3 DNA follows: TGTGCCAGCAGCTTAGAATGGGACAGGGCGGACAATGAGCAGTTCTTC. Encoded protein: CASSLEWDRADNEQFF.

The table lists this clonotype with a few counts. This chain connects TRBV10-2 to TRBJ2-1; no clear D. Trimming stripped 3 bases from V and 9 bases from J, with 15 bases between. This CDR3 spans 14 amino acids. The germline V gene has CDR1 WSHSY and CDR2 SAAADI. CDR3 nucleotide sequence: TGCGCCAGCAGTGAAATTTCCACAGCCGGTGAGCAGTTCTTC. Residues: CASSEISTAGEQFF.

This clonotype was recorded once. The chain has TRBV2 and TRBJ1-2; D gene uncertain. This CDR3 has 11 residues. V lost 8 bases, J lost 6 bases, and 10 bases lay in between. Looked up from germline, CDR1 is SNHLY and CDR2 is FYNNEI. The CDR3 DNA is TGTGCCAGCCACGAAGGGAATGGCTACACCTTC. Its protein is CASHEGNGYTF.

This clonotype was seen more than once but under ten times. CDR3 coding DNA: TGTGCCAGCAGCTTTGACAGGGGCCCGCCTGAAGCTTTCTTT. This sequence encodes CASSFDRGPPEAFF. This chain links TRBV5-6 with TRBJ1-1; TRBD1 aligns across 8 bases. CDR1 and CDR2 from the germline V gene are SGHDT and YYEEEE. With V trimmed by 2 bases and J by 6 bases, 6 bases remained unmatched. CDR3 size: 14 residues.

J is TRBJ2-6 and V is TRBV11-2; D possibly matches TRBD1 or TRBD2 (7 bases each). This CDR3 comprises 20 residues. Per the germline V gene, CDR1 is SGHAT and CDR2 is FQNNGV. V was pared by 3 bases and J by 0 bases, with 21 bases between. CDR3 in DNA: TGTGCCAGCAGCTTGGGGGGGCGGGACAGAGACCTCTCTGGGGCCAACGTCCTGACTTTC. Protein sequence: CASSLGGRDRDLSGANVLTF.

At least ten counts were recorded for this clonotype. This rearrangement joins TRBV4-3 to TRBJ2-1; 7 positions agree with TRBD1. V shed 2 bases, J shed 0 bases, and the junction held 7 bases outside the gene matches. From germline, CDR1 is LGHNA and CDR2 YSLEER. The CDR3 has 17 residues. This CDR3 is CASSQHRGASSYNEQFF. CDR3 bases: TGCGCCAGCAGCCAACACAGGGGCGCGAGCTCCTACAATGAGCAGTTCTTC.

This clonotype was detected ten times or more. The V call is TRBV7-9, the J call TRBJ1-5; tentative D call: TRBD1 (5 bases). Trimming shortened V by 4 bases and J by 0 bases, and 7 bases separated the two germline ends. Germline CDR1 and CDR2: SEHNR and FQNEAQ (reference sequence). The CDR3 consists of 14 residues. The CDR3 nucleotides are TGTGCCAGCAGCTACGACAGTAGCAATCAGCCCCAGCATTTT. Amino acid sequence: CASSYDSSNQPQHF. The variable domain in full, with the rest retrieved from reference TRBV7-9 and TRBJ1-5, is DTGVSQNPRHKITKRGQNVTFRCDPISEHNRLYWYRQTLGQGPEFLTYFQNEAQLEKSRLLSDRFSAERPKGSFSTLEIQRTEQGDSAMYLCASSYDSSNQPQHFGDGTRLSIL.

This clonotype has ten or more counts. The V call is TRBV7-2, the J call TRBJ1-2, with 10 bases matching TRBD1. Per the germline V gene, CDR1 is SGHTA and CDR2 is FQGNSA. The trim removed 5 bases at V and 4 bases at J, leaving 13 bases unmatched. The CDR3 totals 17 residues. The CDR3 here is CASSPRDRGLGGYGYTF. CDR3 in DNA: TGTGCCAGCAGCCCAAGGGACAGGGGATTAGGTGGCTATGGCTACACCTTC.

This clonotype was recorded many times. The CDR3 spells CSVEPFTVQETQYF. As DNA, the CDR3 is TGCAGCGTTGAACCCTTCACCGTACAAGAGACCCAGTACTTC. The chain combines TRBV29-1 with TRBJ2-5; D ambiguous. V was pared by 2 bases and J by 2 bases, with 12 bases between. The germline gives CDR1 SQVTM, CDR2 ANQGSEA. The CDR3 has 14 amino acids.

This clonotype has ten or more counts. The CDR3 DNA follows: TGTGCCAGCAGCTATGGGGGCACTACCTACAATGAGCAGTTCTTC. Protein product: CASSYGGTTYNEQFF. The V gene is TRBV9, the J gene TRBJ2-1; maybe TRBD1 (6 bases). The V gene's germline CDR1 is SGDLS and CDR2 YYNGEE. Trimming took 4 bases from V and 2 from J, leaving 13 bases between them. The CDR3 covers 15 residues.

This clonotype showed up many times. This CDR3 reads CASSLTDYEQYF. CDR3 DNA sequence: TGTGCCAGCAGCTTAACGGACTACGAGCAGTACTTC. This chain links TRBV7-9 with TRBJ2-7; unclear D gene. The germline V gene encodes CDR1 SEHNR and CDR2 FQNEAQ (reference sequence). The germline V and J ends were trimmed by 2 bases and 3 bases, with 5 bases remaining between them. CDR3 length: 12 amino acids.

This clonotype was seen repeatedly, ten times or more. The chain links TRBV5-5 to TRBJ2-7, with D maybe TRBD2 (5 bases). This CDR3 contains 15 residues. The germline gives CDR1 SGHKS, CDR2 YYEKEE (reference sequence). V was trimmed by 4 bases and J by 5 bases, leaving 19 bases between them. In nucleotides, the CDR3 is TGTGCCAGCAGCCCGGATACGGGATTCCAAAACGAGCAGTACTTC. Encoded protein: CASSPDTGFQNEQYF. The variable domain in full, completed from reference TRBV5-5 and TRBJ2-7, reads DAGVTQSPTHLIKTRGQQVTLRCSPISGHKSVSWYQQVLGQGPQFIFQYYEKEERGRGNFPDRFSARQFPNYSSELNVNALLLGDSALYLCASSPDTGFQNEQYFGPGTRLTVT.

At least ten counts were recorded for this clonotype. This rearrangement joins TRBV5-1 to TRBJ1-1, with TRBD1 matching 10 bases. From germline, CDR1 is SGHRS and CDR2 YFSETQ. The CDR3 runs to 15 residues. V dropped 5 bases and J dropped 3; count of bases not matched to a gene: 7. The CDR3: CASRPGQGRDTEAFF. The CDR3 DNA sequence: TGCGCCAGCAGACCGGGACAGGGGAGGGACACTGAAGCTTTCTTT.

This clonotype occurred many times. The V gene is TRBV4-2, the J gene TRBJ2-7; 8 nucleotides agree with TRBD1. This CDR3 spans 13 amino acids. Trimming at V came to 3 bases and at J to 2 bases, leaving 0 bases not matched to a gene. The germline V gene has CDR1 LGHNA and CDR2 YNFKEQ. The CDR3 sequence is CASSQDRAYEQYF. The CDR3 DNA is TGTGCCAGCAGCCAGGACAGGGCCTACGAGCAGTACTTC.

Remarks on this clonotype: Given a much more abundant clone one base away, this may be a read error. This chain links TRBV28 with TRBJ2-7, with 8 bases matching TRBD2. This CDR3 spans 14 amino acids. The germline CDR1 and CDR2 sequences are MDHEN and SYDVKM. Trimming cost V 5 bases and J 3 bases; bases outside gene matches: 6. CDR3 sequence reads: CASSERGPSYEQYF. For the CDR3, the DNA is TGTGCCAGCAGTGAGCGGGGGCCGAGCTACGAGCAGTACTTC.

Ten or more counts support this clonotype. The chain couples TRBV6-2 or TRBV6-3 to TRBJ2-1; possibly TRBD2 for D (5 bases). The length of the CDR3 is 15 residues. CDR1 MNHEY and CDR2 SVGEGT come from the germline V gene. The V end was cut by 2 bases, the J end by 5 bases, with 13 bases between. This chain's CDR3 is CASSYHQRVDNEQFF. The CDR3 DNA is TGTGCCAGCAGTTACCACCAGAGGGTCGACAATGAGCAGTTCTTC.

This clonotype was counted only a few times. The chain recombines TRBV10-2 with TRBJ2-1; TRBD2 matches at 8 bases. This CDR3 spans 15 amino acids. CDR1 and CDR2 (germline): WSHSY, SAAADI. V lost 6 bases, J lost 5 bases, and 9 bases stayed unmatched. In DNA, the CDR3 is TGCGCCAGCAGGACCCCCCGGGGGGGGAACAATGAGCAGTTCTTC. This sequence encodes CASRTPRGGNNEQFF.

This clonotype was counted at least ten times. V is TRBV4-1 and J is TRBJ1-2; the D gene is possibly TRBD1 (5 bases). Germline CDR1 and CDR2: MGHRA and YSYEKL. Trimming left V 1 base short and J 2 bases short, with 8 bases between. This CDR3 spans 14 amino acids. The CDR3 DNA sequence: TGCGCCAGCAGCCAAGCGCCAGGGAACTATGGCTACACCTTC. It is translated as CASSQAPGNYGYTF.

In this sample, this clonotype turned up many times. This chain joins TRBV6-2 or TRBV6-3 and TRBJ2-7; 8 bases line up with TRBD2. Germline-derived CDR1 and CDR2 are MNHEY and SVGEGT. With 0 bases clipped from V and 6 bases from J, the junction kept 10 bases outside the gene matches. This CDR3 has 16 residues. Here the CDR3 reads CASSYSTGLGIVEQYF. In DNA form, the CDR3 reads TGTGCCAGCAGTTACTCCACGGGACTAGGGATCGTCGAGCAGTACTTC.

This clonotype was counted at least ten times. The chain has TRBV28 and TRBJ2-4; no reliable D call. Trimming removed 2 bases from V and 3 bases from J, with 5 bases in between. Germline CDR1 MDHEN, CDR2 SYDVKM. The CDR3 spans 13 residues. The DNA of the CDR3 is TGTGCCAGCAGTTTAGTGGACAAAAACATTCAGTACTTC. Translating it yields CASSLVDKNIQYF.

This clonotype was seen many times. J is TRBJ1-1 and V is TRBV5-1; perhaps TRBD1 as D (6 bases). CDR1 and CDR2 (germline): SGHRS, YFSETQ. V gave up 1 base and J gave up 1 base, with 8 bases separating them. The CDR3 length is 14 residues. CDR3: CASSLTGRNTEAFF. The DNA for the CDR3 is TGCGCCAGCAGCTTGACAGGGCGGAACACTGAAGCTTTCTTT. Supplemented by reference TRBV5-1 and TRBJ1-1, the full variable domain reads KAGVTQTPRYLIKTRGQQVTLSCSPISGHRSVSWYQQTPGQGLQFLFEYFSETQRNKGNFPGRFSGRQFSNSRSEMNVSTLELGDSALYLCASSLTGRNTEAFFGQGTRLTVV.

This clonotype was detected ten times or more. The rearrangement uses TRBV6-5 and TRBJ1-1; D is unclear. Germline values: CDR1 MNHEY, CDR2 SVGAGI. V lost 4 bases and J 6 bases, leaving 15 bases between the germline ends. The CDR3 is made up of 14 amino acids. This CDR3 reads CASSSSARISEAFF. CDR3 bases: TGTGCCAGCAGTTCCTCAGCTCGAATATCTGAAGCTTTCTTT.

There are many counts of this clonotype. The chain couples TRBV7-6 to TRBJ2-5; 10 bases align to TRBD2. V was clipped by 5 bases and J by 5 bases; unmatched bases: 11. Per germline, CDR1 SGHVS and CDR2 FNYEAQ. The CDR3 has 16 residues. CDR3 loop: CASSPASGSIEETQYF. CDR3 DNA: TGTGCCAGCAGCCCAGCTAGCGGGAGTATCGAGGAGACCCAGTACTTC.

This clonotype was seen many times. The chain uses TRBV19 and TRBJ2-1, with TRBD2 identical over 8 bases. The CDR3 length is 16 residues. Germline lookup yields CDR1 LNHDA and CDR2 SQIVND (reference sequence). V was clipped by 5 bases and J by 5 bases; unmatched bases: 11. Here the CDR3 DNA reads TGTGCCAGTAGTCCCTCGTGGAGCGGGAGTCACAATGAGCAGTTCTTC. Its protein is CASSPSWSGSHNEQFF.

This clonotype was counted at least ten times. The chain has TRBV20-1 and TRBJ1-3; D is perhaps TRBD1 (5 bases). With 3 bases removed from V and 0 bases from J, the gap between germline ends came to 6 bases. The CDR3 contains 13 residues. Germline lookup yields CDR1 DFQATT and CDR2 SNEGSKA (reference sequence). CDR3 protein: CSARGPSGNTIYF. In DNA, the CDR3 is TGCAGTGCTAGGGGGCCCTCTGGAAACACCATATATTTT.

With respect to this clonotype: A much larger clone lies a single base off, so this may be a read error. The CDR3 nucleotides read TGCGCCAGCAGCCAAGATGGAGGACTAGCGGACTACATTGAGCAGTTCTTC. Amino acids: CASSQDGGLADYIEQFF. The rearrangement uses TRBV4-3 and TRBJ2-1; 10 positions agree with TRBD2. The CDR3 runs to 17 residues. From germline, CDR1 is LGHNA and CDR2 YSLEER.

This clonotype was picked up many times. The chain employs TRBV28 and TRBJ2-1; TRBD1 or TRBD2 may be the D gene (5 bases each). Between the trimmed V and J ends, which lost 3 bases and 5 bases, there was a span of 11 bases. The CDR3 loop spans 14 amino acids. Germline V gene data show CDR1 as MDHEN and CDR2 as SYDVKM. CDR3 bases: TGTGCCAGCAGTTTGCCCGGGACGGACAATGAGCAGTTCTTC. It translates to CASSLPGTDNEQFF.

This clonotype was detected many times. The V and J genes are TRBV7-9 and TRBJ2-3; 7 positions agree with TRBD1. Losses at the gene ends were 5 bases for V and 3 bases for J; bases not matched to a gene: 11. The CDR3 covers 16 residues. Per germline, CDR1 SEHNR and CDR2 FQNEAQ (reference sequence). The CDR3 DNA sequence: TGTGCCAGCAGCACCCCGGGACAGAAGAGGACAGATACGCAGTATTTT. This translates into CASSTPGQKRTDTQYF.

V usage is TRBV5-6 and J usage is TRBJ2-6; TRBD1 matches at 9 bases. Germline-derived CDR1 and CDR2 are SGHDT and YYEEEE. The trim removed 4 bases at V and 0 bases at J, leaving 5 bases unmatched. The length of the CDR3 is 17 residues. As DNA, the CDR3 is TGTGCCAGCAGCGGGACAGGGATTTACTCTGGGGCCAACGTCCTGACTTTC. It yields the protein CASSGTGIYSGANVLTF. The full variable domain, its missing parts supplied by reference TRBV5-6 and TRBJ2-6, is DAGVTQSPTHLIKTRGQQVTLRCSPKSGHDTVSWYQQALGQGPQFIFQYYEEEERQRGNFPDRFSGHQFPNYSSELNVNALLLGDSALYLCASSGTGIYSGANVLTFGAGSRLTVL.